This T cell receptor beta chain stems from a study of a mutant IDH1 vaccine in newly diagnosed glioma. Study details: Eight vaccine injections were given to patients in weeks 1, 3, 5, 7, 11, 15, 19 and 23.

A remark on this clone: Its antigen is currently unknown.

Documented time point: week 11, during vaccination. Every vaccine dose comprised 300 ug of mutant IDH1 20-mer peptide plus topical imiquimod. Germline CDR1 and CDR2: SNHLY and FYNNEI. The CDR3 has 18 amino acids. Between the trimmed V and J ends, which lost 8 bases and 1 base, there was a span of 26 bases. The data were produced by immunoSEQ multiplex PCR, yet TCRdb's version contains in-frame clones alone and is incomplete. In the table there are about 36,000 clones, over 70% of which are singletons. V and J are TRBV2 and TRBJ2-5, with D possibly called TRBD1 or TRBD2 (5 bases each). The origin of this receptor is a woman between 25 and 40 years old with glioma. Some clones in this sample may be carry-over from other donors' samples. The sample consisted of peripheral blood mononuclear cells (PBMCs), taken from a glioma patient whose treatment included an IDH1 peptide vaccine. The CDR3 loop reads CASVRAPPTVRGQETQYF. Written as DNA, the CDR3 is TGTGCCAGCGTGAGAGCCCCCCCCACAGTGAGGGGCCAAGAGACCCAGTACTTC. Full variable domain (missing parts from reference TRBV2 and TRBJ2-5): EPEVTQTPSHQVTQMGQEVILRCVPISNHLYFYWYRQILGQKVEFLVSFYNNEISEKSEIFDDQFSVERPDGSNFTLKIRSTKLEDSAMYFCASVRAPPTVRGQETQYFGPGTRLLVL.